Below, 3 T cell receptor beta chains from the same sample are listed, as sequenced in a study of identifying expanded T cells in peripheral blood. Generated by immunoSEQ multiplex PCR, the TCRdb table keeps only in-frame clones and is missing some. The table lists roughly 84,000 clones, roughly 90% of them singletons, with approximately 7% in the top ten. The sample taken for sequencing was blood. The source is a person aged 18-70 years in good health.

The CDR3 spells CASSPRTGPTDTQYF. The CDR3 nucleotides are TGTGCCAGCAGTCCCAGGACAGGCCCCACAGATACGCAGTATTTT. The chain is built from TRBV28 and TRBJ2-3; 7 bases agree with TRBD1. The CDR3 sequence is 15 residues long. Unmatched junction bases numbered 7, after V lost 5 bases and J lost 2 bases. Germline V gene lookup returns CDR1 MDHEN and CDR2 SYDVKM.

The count of this clone is one. The V gene is TRBV4-3, the J gene TRBJ2-2; the D is unclear. Trimming took off 2 bases at V and 4 bases at J, with 14 bases between the two ends. Germline loops: CDR1 LGHNA, CDR2 YSLEER. The CDR3 covers 16 residues. The CDR3 nucleotides are TGCGCCAGCAGCCAAAGCCCTGGGTACGGCACCGGGGAGCTGTTTTTT. Protein: CASSQSPGYGTGELFF.

The CDR3 nucleotides read TGCGCCAGCAGCTTGCGGGTTAGCGGGACCTACAATGAGCAGTTCTTC. Amino acid sequence: CASSLRVSGTYNEQFF. The rearrangement joins TRBV5-1 to TRBJ2-1; TRBD2 matches 8 bases. J gave up 2 bases and V 1 base, and 5 bases lay outside the gene matches. This CDR3 region has 16 residues. CDR1 is SGHRS, CDR2 YFSETQ, per germline.